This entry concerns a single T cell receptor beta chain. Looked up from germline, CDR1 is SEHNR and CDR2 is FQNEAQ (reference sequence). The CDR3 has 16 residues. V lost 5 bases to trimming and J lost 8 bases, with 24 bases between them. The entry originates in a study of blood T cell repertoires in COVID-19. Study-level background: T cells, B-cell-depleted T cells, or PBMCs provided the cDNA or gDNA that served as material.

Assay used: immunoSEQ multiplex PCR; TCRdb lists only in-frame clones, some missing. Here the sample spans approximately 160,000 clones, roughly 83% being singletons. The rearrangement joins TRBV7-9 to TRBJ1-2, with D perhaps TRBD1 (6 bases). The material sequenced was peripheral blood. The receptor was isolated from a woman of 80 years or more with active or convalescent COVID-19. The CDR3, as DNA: TGTGCCAGCAGCACGCTTACGCCTTACAGGGAAAGCGGCTACACCTTC. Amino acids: CASSTLTPYRESGYTF.